What follows is one T cell receptor (beta chain) and its context. Trimming pared 4 bases from V and 11 bases from J, leaving 14 bases between. This CDR3 contains 12 residues. Germline V gives CDR1 MNHNY, CDR2 SVGAGI (reference sequence). The sample belongs to a study of blood T cell repertoires in COVID-19. Only in-frame clones appear in the TCRdb table, and some are missing; sequencing was by immunoSEQ multiplex PCR. The repertoire holds 250,000 or so clones, with 88% as singletons. The chain links TRBV6-6 to TRBJ1-2; D is possibly TRBD1 (6 bases). Sequencing input: peripheral blood. The sequence derives from a middle-aged woman who had recovered from COVID-19. This CDR3 reads CASSSQGSPYTF. The CDR3 region has the DNA TGTGCCAGCAGTTCCCAGGGGTCACCGTACACCTTC.